This TCR beta chain was retrieved from a study of T cells in Graves' hyperthyroidism and ophthalmopathy. The V gene lost 8 bases and the J gene lost 5 bases, with 21 bases spanning the gap. This CDR3 is built from 15 residues. Germline-derived CDR1 and CDR2 are MNHEY and SVGAGI. This clonotype was detected only a few times. A read error may be the cause here, since a much bigger clone is one base away. Regions amplified from RNA transcripts were the TCR beta CDR3 regions. Primed by the HTBI set, a first-round RT-PCR was run on the TCR CDR3. TCRdb fed the multiplex PCR reads into MiXCR, producing one record per CDR3 protein. The table has about 640,000 distinct CDR3 sequences, roughly 15% seen once; the top ten hold roughly an eighth.

This TCR came from a woman aged 50 to 60 with Graves' ophthalmopathy. The gene calls are TRBV6-5 and TRBJ1-1; D uncertain. The sequencing input was blood. CDR3 protein: CASGFGLGFGTEAFF. The CDR3 DNA sequence: TGTGCCAGCGGTTTCGGTTTAGGGTTTGGAACTGAAGCTTTCTTT.